This T cell receptor beta chain was found in a study of CD8+CD57+ T cells in acquired aplastic anemia. Study results and caveats: The study found no significant CD8+ Simpson's diversity difference between patients and controls. Patients and controls turned out to have some 30 CD8+ CDR3 sequences in common.

Profiling of TCR beta VDJ combinations and CDR3 sequences used genomic DNA as template. A single record per CDR3 protein comes from TCRdb applying MiXCR to the reads. The table lists about 160,000 distinct CDR3 sequences, roughly 45% of them singletons, with under 3.5% in the top ten. Patients included in sequencing had previously demonstrated CD8+CD57+ cell expansion by flow cytometry. Among the patients, none had received any therapy at the time of blood sampling. About this clonotype: Its antigen is still unknown.

The V gene's germline CDR1 is DFQATT and CDR2 SNEGSKA (reference sequence). This CDR3 contains 18 residues. The V end was cut by 3 bases, the J end by 1 base, with 23 bases between. This TCR came from a human donor with aplastic anemia. The J gene is TRBJ2-3, the V gene TRBV20-1; a possible D gene is TRBD2 (5 bases). Sequenced: sorted CD4+, CD8+, or CD8+CD57+ T cells (not recorded which) from PBMCs. The CDR3 DNA follows: TGCAGTGCTAGCCCGGACTGGTCGGCAGCAGGCGGCACAGATACGCAGTATTTT. Its protein product is CSASPDWSAAGGTDTQYF.